This note documents a single T cell receptor beta chain sequence. Germline V gene data show CDR1 as PRHDT and CDR2 as FYEKMQ (reference sequence). This CDR3 has 14 residues. The V gene end was trimmed by 6 bases and the J gene end by 1 base; junction bases not matched to a gene: 3. The sample is drawn from a study of cytomegalovirus exposure and HLA in healthy donors. Primers: 60 Vbeta forward and 13 Jbeta reverse. Clones were read by immunoSEQ multiplex PCR, and TCRdb kept only the in-frame ones, dropping some. The sample shows around 150,000 clones, more than 70% of them seen only once. This TCR came from a man aged 45-60 years in good health and CMV-seropositive. Sequencing was done on a sample of PBMCs. The chain links TRBV13 to TRBJ2-7; 10 positions agree with TRBD2. The CDR3, as DNA: TGTGCCAGCAGTCAGACTAGCGGGTCCTACGAGCAGTACTTC. Translation: CASSQTSGSYEQYF.